One sample yielded the 23 T cell receptor beta chains listed below, sequenced in a study of spatial heterogeneity in lung cancer (dated by TCRdb to between 2018 and 2020). The method behind the library was 5' RACE. Sequencer: NextSeq 500. The raw public reads went through TCRdb reprocessing: fastp at Q25, MiXCR clone calling, in-frame beta chains kept. Each entry merges the rows of one CDR3 protein and shows their most common DNA and genes. For this sample the table gives roughly 70,000 distinct CDR3 sequences, of which about 8.2% were detected only once. Roughly 1.8% of the sample lies in the top ten. The intended sense of this specimen's time point label: blood at routine non-recurrence follow-up after resection. This material consisted of PBMCs, taken at follow-up. Receptors originate from a female donor with early-stage non-small cell lung cancer.

This clonotype was seen at least ten times. V and J are TRBV7-3 and TRBJ2-1; tentatively, D is TRBD1 or TRBD2 (5 bases each). The V end was cut by 2 bases, the J end by 9 bases, with 8 bases between. In germline, CDR1 is SGHTA, CDR2 FQGTGA. This CDR3 comprises 12 residues. For the CDR3, the DNA is TGTGCCAGCAGCTTAGGGACGGCTGAGCAGTTCTTC. It specifies CASSLGTAEQFF.

This clonotype was picked up a small number of times. The gene calls are TRBV6-6 and TRBJ2-7, with D uncertain. In germline, CDR1 is MNHNY, CDR2 SVGAGI (reference sequence). The length of the CDR3 is 14 residues. The ends were cut back, 2 bases at V and 6 bases at J, with 14 bases in the middle. CDR3 residues: CASSYVLNMVEQYF. CDR3 in DNA: TGTGCCAGCAGTTACGTGCTGAACATGGTCGAGCAGTACTTC.

This clonotype occurred a few times. The junction departs from the called germline gene at one end, perhaps through a read error. The chain uses TRBV5-5 and TRBJ2-4; D possibly uses TRBD1 or TRBD2 (5 bases each). Per the germline V gene, CDR1 is SGHKS and CDR2 is YYEKEE (reference sequence). The CDR3 runs to 15 residues. The CDR3 DNA follows: TGTGCCAGCAGCTTGGCCCCTGCCGGGACCACTCTTGGGCTTTTC. Translating it yields CASSLAPAGTTLGLF.

This clonotype has ten or more counts. The chain has TRBV19 and TRBJ2-2; 11 bases are shared with TRBD2. The CDR3 runs 18 residues. The trim removed 3 bases at V and 6 bases at J, leaving 12 bases unmatched. CDR1 is LNHDA, CDR2 SQIVND, per germline (reference sequence). The CDR3 here is CASSISTILAGAAGELFF. The CDR3 coding sequence is TGTGCCAGTAGTATCTCTACGATACTAGCGGGGGCCGCCGGGGAGCTGTTTTTT.

The table lists this clonotype with many counts. The chain has TRBV27 and TRBJ2-2, with D unclear. The CDR3 runs to 11 residues. CDR1 MNHEY and CDR2 SMNVEV come from the germline V gene (reference sequence). Trimming removed 2 bases at V and 6 bases at J, with 1 base between. The CDR3 protein is CASSLAGELFF. In DNA, the CDR3 is TGTGCCAGCAGTTTAGCCGGGGAGCTGTTTTTT.

This clonotype was observed many times. The rearrangement joins TRBV12-3 or TRBV12-4 to TRBJ2-3; D is perhaps TRBD1 (5 bases). Trimming left V 3 bases short and J 3 bases short, with 16 bases between. CDR3 length: 16 residues. The CDR3 is CASSFDSVYSTDTQYF. The CDR3 DNA reads as TGTGCCAGCAGTTTTGACAGCGTCTACTCGACAGATACGCAGTATTTT.

This clonotype was found many times. The V and J genes are TRBV7-2 and TRBJ2-1; D gene unclear. The germline CDR1 and CDR2 sequences are SGHTA and FQGNSA. The CDR3 contains 16 residues. V was shortened by 2 bases and J by 2 bases, with 13 bases between the two germline ends. This CDR3 is CASSLISSATYNEQFF. For the CDR3, the DNA is TGTGCCAGCAGCTTAATCTCGTCGGCCACCTACAATGAGCAGTTCTTC.

This clonotype was counted ten times or more. The genes are TRBV10-3 and TRBJ2-3; 7 bases match TRBD2. The CDR3 runs 18 residues. V lost 0 bases, J lost 6 bases, and 15 bases stayed unmatched. Germline CDR1 reads ENHRY; CDR2 reads SYGVKD. CDR3 DNA: TGTGCCATCAGTGAGTCGATGGAAGCACTAGCGCCTGAGGATACGCAGTATTTT. This sequence encodes CAISESMEALAPEDTQYF.

There are many counts of this clonotype. The V gene is TRBV5-1, the J gene TRBJ2-4; 10 nucleotides match TRBD2. CDR3 length: 16 amino acids. Germline lookup yields CDR1 SGHRS and CDR2 YFSETQ. The V and J ends lost 0 bases and 7 bases, in that order; junction bases with no gene match: 7. The CDR3 sequence is CASSLELAGVGNIQYF. DNA for the CDR3: TGCGCCAGCAGCTTGGAGCTAGCGGGAGTTGGGAACATTCAGTACTTC.

This clonotype appeared many times. The chain recombines TRBV6-5 with TRBJ2-7, with 8 bases identical to TRBD1. Germline CDR1 is MNHEY and CDR2 is SVGAGI. This CDR3 is built from 14 residues. V lost 6 bases to trimming and J lost 1 base; unmatched junction nucleotides: 5. The CDR3 coding sequence is TGTGCCAGCAGGAGACAGGGGTCTTCCTACGAGCAGTACTTC. Protein product: CASRRQGSSYEQYF.

This clonotype appeared many times. This chain connects TRBV28 to TRBJ2-7; 9 bases map to TRBD1. The CDR3 runs to 15 residues. The trim removed 5 bases at V and 5 bases at J, leaving 10 bases unmatched. In germline, CDR1 is MDHEN, CDR2 SYDVKM. The CDR3 DNA reads TGTGCCAGCAGTCGACCGGGACAGGGAGTCCACGAGCAGTACTTC. As protein: CASSRPGQGVHEQYF.

This clonotype was found a few times. This sequence joins TRBV19 and TRBJ2-2, with TRBD2 matching over 9 bases. Germline V CDR1 and CDR2: LNHDA, SQIVND (reference sequence). J was trimmed by 9 bases and V by 5 bases; bases with no gene match: 10. This CDR3 contains 15 residues. The CDR3 reads CASSPSAGGPRELFF. The CDR3 DNA reads as TGTGCCAGTAGTCCCTCCGCGGGAGGGCCCCGGGAGCTGTTTTTT. Using reference TRBV19 and TRBJ2-2 for the parts outside the CDR3, the full variable domain is DGGITQSPKYLFRKEGQNVTLSCEQNLNHDAMYWYRQDPGQGLRLIYYSQIVNDFQKGDIAEGYSVSREKKESFPLTVTSAQKNPTAFYLCASSPSAGGPRELFFGEGSRLTVL.

This clonotype was counted between two and nine times. This chain joins TRBV7-8 and TRBJ2-1; D remains ambiguous. Germline V gene sequence: CDR1 SGHVS, CDR2 FQNEAQ. This CDR3 spans 16 amino acids. The V end lost 3 bases, the J end lost 6 bases, and 18 bases lay between the germline ends. Written as DNA, the CDR3 is TGTGCCAGCAGCTTCACCTCCGGCCTTTCCGCCAATGAGCAGTTCTTC. It codes for CASSFTSGLSANEQFF.

This clonotype was observed at least ten times. The chain couples TRBV30 to TRBJ1-3; D gene ambiguous. Trimming removed 2 bases at V and 0 bases at J, with 14 bases between. This CDR3 region has 16 residues. Germline V lookup: CDR1 GTSNPN, CDR2 SVGIG (reference sequence). The CDR3 here is CAWSLDYLNSGNTIYF. CDR3 sequence (DNA): TGTGCCTGGAGTTTAGACTACCTTAACTCTGGAAACACCATATATTTT.

This clonotype has at least ten counts. For the CDR3, the DNA is TGTGCCAGCAGTTTACCCCCTAGCGGGAGCAACGACAATGAGCAGTTCTTC. It codes for CASSLPPSGSNDNEQFF. The V call is TRBV27, the J call TRBJ2-1, with TRBD2 identical over 10 bases. Germline CDR1 MNHEY, CDR2 SMNVEV (reference sequence). This CDR3 spans 17 amino acids. J lost 5 bases, V lost 2 bases, and 9 bases had no gene match.

This chain connects TRBV5-1 to TRBJ2-5; D not certain. Germline V CDR1 and CDR2: SGHRS, YFSETQ. CDR3 length: 16 amino acids. V was pared by 0 bases and J by 5 bases, with 17 bases between. CDR3 sequence: CASSLAGPPNRETQYF. In nucleotides, the CDR3 is TGCGCCAGCAGCTTGGCGGGTCCCCCGAATCGGGAGACCCAGTACTTC.

To note about this clonotype: Possible read error: a much larger clone is one base away. The chain carries TRBV12-3 or TRBV12-4 and TRBJ2-2; unclear D gene. This CDR3 has 12 residues. The CDR3 nucleotides are TGTGCCAGCAGGTCTAACATCGGGGAGCTGTTTTTT. It encodes CASRSNIGELFF.

Ten or more counts support this clonotype. This chain uses TRBV25-1 with TRBJ1-2; D not resolved. V lost 4 bases and J 2 bases, leaving 14 bases between the germline ends. Germline values: CDR1 MGHDK, CDR2 SYGVNS. The length of the CDR3 is 15 residues. The CDR3 is CASSAALPLNYGYTF. The CDR3 DNA sequence: TGTGCCAGCAGTGCCGCTTTACCCTTAAACTATGGCTACACCTTC.

The V gene is TRBV7-2, the J gene TRBJ1-5; D possibly corresponds to TRBD1 (6 bases). The CDR3 loop spans 15 amino acids. From germline, CDR1 is SGHTA and CDR2 FQGNSA. Trimming pared 5 bases from V and 0 bases from J, leaving 11 bases between. The CDR3 sequence: CASSATGNSNQPQHF. CDR3 in DNA: TGTGCCAGCAGCGCGACAGGTAATAGCAATCAGCCCCAGCATTTT.

This clonotype appeared many times. This chain joins TRBV5-1 and TRBJ2-3; 11 bases are a match to TRBD2. Germline-derived CDR1 and CDR2 are SGHRS and YFSETQ. Losses at the gene ends were 7 bases for V and 7 bases for J; bases not matched to a gene: 5. The CDR3 runs to 13 residues. CDR3 DNA: TGCGCCAGCTCTAGCGGGAGGTGGAATACGCAGTATTTT. Its protein product is CASSSGRWNTQYF.

This clonotype was seen ten or more times. This rearrangement joins TRBV6-1 to TRBJ2-1; D might be TRBD1 (5 bases). Trimming took 2 bases from V and 2 from J, leaving 10 bases between them. The CDR3 has 15 residues. Germline assignment: CDR1 MNHNS and CDR2 SASEGT. The DNA for the CDR3 is TGTGCCAGCAGTGAATGGCAGGGAACCTACAATGAGCAGTTCTTC. It is translated as CASSEWQGTYNEQFF.

This clonotype was detected ten times or more. This rearrangement joins TRBV5-1 to TRBJ1-1, with no clear D. The CDR3 spans 14 residues. V was pared by 0 bases and J by 0 bases, with 6 bases between. Germline V gene sequence: CDR1 SGHRS, CDR2 YFSETQ. The CDR3 DNA follows: TGCGCCAGCAGCTTGGACAGAGTGAACACTGAAGCTTTCTTT. Protein product: CASSLDRVNTEAFF.

The rearrangement joins TRBV7-8 to TRBJ2-5; D not certain. Trimming took 5 bases from V and 5 from J, leaving 18 bases between them. CDR1 and CDR2 from the germline V gene are SGHVS and FQNEAQ. The CDR3 runs 15 residues. In nucleotides, the CDR3 is TGTGCCAGCAGCCAGAAAGTGGCGGCTCGGGAGACCCAGTACTTC. Translated, it gives CASSQKVAARETQYF.